The TCR beta chain described here comes from a study of neurological immune-mediated disorders. Study-wide results and limits: None of the CDR3 amino acid sequences of expanded clones were shared across subjects, and this suggested private repertoires in all groups.

Each CDR3 protein is one row after TCRdb ran MiXCR on the 5' RACE reads. The repertoire holds tens of thousands of distinct CDR3 sequences, roughly 9.5% seen once, with 1.5% to 2% in the top ten. It was blood bank volunteers in Maryland, USA who made up the healthy controls. The unsorted libraries had their origin in 2 million PBMCs stored at -80 C. This clonotype was seen at least ten times. Its cognate antigen is unknown. In germline, CDR1 is SGHRS, CDR2 YFSETQ. The V segment lost 3 bases and the J segment 4 bases; nucleotides outside the gene matches: 7. This CDR3 spans 15 amino acids. The sample taken for sequencing was PBMCs. This chain joins TRBV5-1 and TRBJ2-4, with TRBD1 matching 7 bases. The TCR originated in a man in his fifties or sixties in good health. CDR3 amino acids: CASSSGTGQKNIQYF. The CDR3 DNA follows: TGCGCCAGCAGCTCCGGCACGGGACAGAAAAACATTCAGTACTTC.